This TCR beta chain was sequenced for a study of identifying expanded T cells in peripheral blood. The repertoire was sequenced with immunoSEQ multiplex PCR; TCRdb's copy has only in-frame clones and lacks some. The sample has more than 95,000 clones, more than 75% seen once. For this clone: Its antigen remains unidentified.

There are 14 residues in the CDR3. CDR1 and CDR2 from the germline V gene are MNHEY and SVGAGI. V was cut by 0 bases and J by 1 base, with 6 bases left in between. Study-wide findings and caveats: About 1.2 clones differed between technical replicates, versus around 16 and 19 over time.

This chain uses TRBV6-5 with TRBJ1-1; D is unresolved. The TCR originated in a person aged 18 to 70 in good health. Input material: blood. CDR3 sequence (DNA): TGTGCCAGCAGTTACTCGAATGAGAACACTGAAGCTTTCTTT. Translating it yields CASSYSNENTEAFF.